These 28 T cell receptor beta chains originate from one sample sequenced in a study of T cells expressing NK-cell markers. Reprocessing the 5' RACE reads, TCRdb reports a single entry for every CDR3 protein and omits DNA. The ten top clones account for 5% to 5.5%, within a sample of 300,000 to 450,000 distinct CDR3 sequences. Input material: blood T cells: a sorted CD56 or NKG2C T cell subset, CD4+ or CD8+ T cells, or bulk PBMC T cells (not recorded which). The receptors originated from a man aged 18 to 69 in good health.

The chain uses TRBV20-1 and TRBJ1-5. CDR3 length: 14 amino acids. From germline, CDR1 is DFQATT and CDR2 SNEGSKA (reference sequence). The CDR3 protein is CSASAGPGNQPQHF.

CDR3 region: CASSQPGQALVGQYF. The chain couples TRBV4-2 to TRBJ2-7; without DNA, the TCRdb call of TRBD1 cannot be checked. The CDR3 has 15 residues. Looked up from germline, CDR1 is LGHNA and CDR2 is YNFKEQ.

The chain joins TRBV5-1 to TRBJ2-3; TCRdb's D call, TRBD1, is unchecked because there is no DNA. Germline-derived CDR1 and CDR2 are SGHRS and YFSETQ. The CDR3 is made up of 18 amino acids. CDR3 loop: CASSSNPPGMVTADTQYF.

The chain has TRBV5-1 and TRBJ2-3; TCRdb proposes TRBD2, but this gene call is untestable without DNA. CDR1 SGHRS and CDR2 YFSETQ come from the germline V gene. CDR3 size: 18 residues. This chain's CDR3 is CASSDGTSGVLRADTQYF.

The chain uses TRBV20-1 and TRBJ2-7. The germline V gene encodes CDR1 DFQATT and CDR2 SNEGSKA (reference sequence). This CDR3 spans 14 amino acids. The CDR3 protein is CSAVSATQAYEQYF.

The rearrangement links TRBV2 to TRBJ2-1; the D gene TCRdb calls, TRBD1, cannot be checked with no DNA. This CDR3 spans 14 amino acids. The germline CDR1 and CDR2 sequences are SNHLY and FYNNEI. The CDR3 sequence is CASSTQTGAYEQFF.

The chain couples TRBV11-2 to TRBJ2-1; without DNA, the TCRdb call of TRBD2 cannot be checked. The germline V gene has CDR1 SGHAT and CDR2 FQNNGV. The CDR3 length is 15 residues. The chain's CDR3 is CASSLLAGAGVRQFF.

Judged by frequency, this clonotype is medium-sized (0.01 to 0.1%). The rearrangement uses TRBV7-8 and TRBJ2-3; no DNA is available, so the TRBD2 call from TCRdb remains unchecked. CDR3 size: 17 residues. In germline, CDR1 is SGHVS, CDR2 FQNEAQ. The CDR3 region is CASSPGTSGGFLDTQYF.

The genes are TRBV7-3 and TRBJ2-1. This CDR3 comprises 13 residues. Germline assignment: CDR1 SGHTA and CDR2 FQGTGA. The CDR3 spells CASSRTHASEQFF.

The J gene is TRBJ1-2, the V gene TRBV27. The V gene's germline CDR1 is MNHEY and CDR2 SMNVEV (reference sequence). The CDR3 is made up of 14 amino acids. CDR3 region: CASGPGGGNYGYTF.

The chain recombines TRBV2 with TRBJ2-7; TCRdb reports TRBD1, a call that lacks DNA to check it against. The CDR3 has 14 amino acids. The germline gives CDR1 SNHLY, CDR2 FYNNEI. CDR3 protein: CASSDGTGIYEQYF.

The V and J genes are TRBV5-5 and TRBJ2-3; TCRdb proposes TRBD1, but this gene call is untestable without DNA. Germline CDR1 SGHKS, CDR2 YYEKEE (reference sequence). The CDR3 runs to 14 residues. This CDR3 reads CASSSDRAADTQYF. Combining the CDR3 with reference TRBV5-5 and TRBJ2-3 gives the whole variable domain DAGVTQSPTHLIKTRGQQVTLRCSPISGHKSVSWYQQVLGQGPQFIFQYYEKEERGRGNFPDRFSARQFPNYSSELNVNALLLGDSALYLCASSSDRAADTQYFGPGTRLTVL.

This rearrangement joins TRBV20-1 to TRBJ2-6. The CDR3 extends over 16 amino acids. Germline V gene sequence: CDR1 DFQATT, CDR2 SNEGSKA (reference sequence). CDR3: CSARELPGSGANVLTF.

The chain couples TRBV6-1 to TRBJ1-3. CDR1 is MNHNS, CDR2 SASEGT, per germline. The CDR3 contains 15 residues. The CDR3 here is CASSVGSFYGNTIYF.

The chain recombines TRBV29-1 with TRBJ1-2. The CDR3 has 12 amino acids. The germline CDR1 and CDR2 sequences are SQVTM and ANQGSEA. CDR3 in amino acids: CSYLGENYGYTF.

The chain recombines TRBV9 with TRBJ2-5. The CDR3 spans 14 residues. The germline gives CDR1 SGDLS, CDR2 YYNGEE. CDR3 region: CASTIGGVEETQYF.

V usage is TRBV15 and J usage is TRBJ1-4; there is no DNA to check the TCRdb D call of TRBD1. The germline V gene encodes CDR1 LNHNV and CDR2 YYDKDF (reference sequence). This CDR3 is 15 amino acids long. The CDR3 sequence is CATSRSPDRAEKLFF.

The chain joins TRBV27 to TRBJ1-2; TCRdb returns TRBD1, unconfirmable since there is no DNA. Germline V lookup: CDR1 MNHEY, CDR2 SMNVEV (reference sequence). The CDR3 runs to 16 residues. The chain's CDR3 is CASSTHRGGANYGYTF.

CDR3 residues: CASSLKAGKGGYEQYF. This sequence joins TRBV12-3 or TRBV12-4 and TRBJ2-7; TCRdb designates TRBD1, a call that cannot be tested without DNA. CDR3 length: 16 residues.

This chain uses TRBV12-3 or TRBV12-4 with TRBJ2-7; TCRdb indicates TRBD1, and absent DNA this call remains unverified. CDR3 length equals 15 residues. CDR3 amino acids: CASSLRGGASYEQYF.

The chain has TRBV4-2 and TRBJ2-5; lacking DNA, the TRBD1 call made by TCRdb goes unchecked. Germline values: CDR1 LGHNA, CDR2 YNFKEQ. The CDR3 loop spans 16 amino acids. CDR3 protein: CASSRAQGDLQETQYF.

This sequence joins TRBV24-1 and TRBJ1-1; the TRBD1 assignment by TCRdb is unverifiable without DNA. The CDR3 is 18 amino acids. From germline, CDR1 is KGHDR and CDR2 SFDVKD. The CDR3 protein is CATSDLSRGHQSNTEAFF.

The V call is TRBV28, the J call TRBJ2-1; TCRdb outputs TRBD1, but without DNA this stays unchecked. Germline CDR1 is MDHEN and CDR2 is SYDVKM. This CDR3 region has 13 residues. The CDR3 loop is CASSFQGYNEQFF.

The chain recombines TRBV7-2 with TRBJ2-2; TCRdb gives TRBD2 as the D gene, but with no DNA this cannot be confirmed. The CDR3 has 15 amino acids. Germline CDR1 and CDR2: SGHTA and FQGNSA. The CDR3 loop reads CASSLGGYNTGELFF.

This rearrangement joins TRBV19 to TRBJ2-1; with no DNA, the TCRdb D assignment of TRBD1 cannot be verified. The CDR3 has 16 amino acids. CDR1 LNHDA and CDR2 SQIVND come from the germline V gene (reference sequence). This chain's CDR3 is CASSISAPAPDNEQFF.

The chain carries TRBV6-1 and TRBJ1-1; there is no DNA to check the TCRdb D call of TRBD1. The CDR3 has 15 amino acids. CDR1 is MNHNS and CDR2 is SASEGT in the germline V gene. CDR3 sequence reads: CASTPRGRGNTEAFF.

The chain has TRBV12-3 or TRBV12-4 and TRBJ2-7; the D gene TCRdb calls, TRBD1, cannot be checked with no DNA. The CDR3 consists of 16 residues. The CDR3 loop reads CASSGEGQAGLYEQYF.

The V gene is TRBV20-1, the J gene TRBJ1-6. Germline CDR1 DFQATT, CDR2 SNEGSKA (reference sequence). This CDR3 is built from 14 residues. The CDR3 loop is CSAFERTYNSPLHF.